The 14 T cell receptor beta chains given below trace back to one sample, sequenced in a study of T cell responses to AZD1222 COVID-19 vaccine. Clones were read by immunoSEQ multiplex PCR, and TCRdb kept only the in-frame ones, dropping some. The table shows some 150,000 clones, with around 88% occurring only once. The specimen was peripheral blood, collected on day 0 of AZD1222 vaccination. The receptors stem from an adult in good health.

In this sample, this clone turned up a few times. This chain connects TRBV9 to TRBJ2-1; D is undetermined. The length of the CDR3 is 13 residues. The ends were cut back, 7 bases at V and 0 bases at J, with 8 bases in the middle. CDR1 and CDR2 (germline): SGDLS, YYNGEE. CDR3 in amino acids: CASVPDSYNEQFF. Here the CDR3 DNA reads TGTGCCAGCGTTCCGGACTCCTACAATGAGCAGTTCTTC.

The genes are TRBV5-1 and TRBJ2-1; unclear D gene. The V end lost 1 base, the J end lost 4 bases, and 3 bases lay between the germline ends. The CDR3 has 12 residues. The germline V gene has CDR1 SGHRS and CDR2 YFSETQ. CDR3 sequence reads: CASSLSYNEQFF. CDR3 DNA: TGCGCCAGCAGCTTGAGTTACAATGAGCAGTTCTTC.

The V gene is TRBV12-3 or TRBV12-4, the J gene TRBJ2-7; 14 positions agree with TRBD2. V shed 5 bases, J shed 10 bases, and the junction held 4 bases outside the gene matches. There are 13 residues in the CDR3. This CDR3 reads CASSPGTSGSQYF. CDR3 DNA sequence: TGTGCCAGCAGTCCCGGGACTAGCGGGAGTCAGTACTTC.

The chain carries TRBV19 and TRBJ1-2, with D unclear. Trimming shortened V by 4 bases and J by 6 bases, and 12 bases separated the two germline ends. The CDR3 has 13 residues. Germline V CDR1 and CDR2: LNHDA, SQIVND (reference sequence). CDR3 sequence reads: CASSNGRRNGYTF. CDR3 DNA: TGTGCCAGTAGTAATGGCAGGCGGAATGGCTACACCTTC.

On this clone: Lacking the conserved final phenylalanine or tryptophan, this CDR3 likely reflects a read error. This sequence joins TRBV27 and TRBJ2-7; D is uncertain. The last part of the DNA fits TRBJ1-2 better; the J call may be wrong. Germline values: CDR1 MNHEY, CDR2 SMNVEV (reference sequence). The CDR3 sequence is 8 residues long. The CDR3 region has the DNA TGTGCCAGCAGAAACTACACCGCC. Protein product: CASRNYTA.

The CDR3 sequence: CASSKPYNEQFF. The CDR3 DNA follows: TGTGCCAGTAGTAAGCCTTACAATGAGCAGTTCTTC. The rearrangement joins TRBV19 to TRBJ2-1; D uncertain. Germline V lookup: CDR1 LNHDA, CDR2 SQIVND (reference sequence). The CDR3 has 12 residues. With 4 bases removed from V and 4 bases from J, the gap between germline ends came to 5 bases.

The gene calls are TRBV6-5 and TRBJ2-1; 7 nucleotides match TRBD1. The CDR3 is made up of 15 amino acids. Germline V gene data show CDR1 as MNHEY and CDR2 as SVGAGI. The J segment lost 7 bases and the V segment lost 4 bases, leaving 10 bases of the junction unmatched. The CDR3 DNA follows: TGTGCCAGCAGTTCGACCCGGACAGGTTGGAATGAGCAGTTCTTC. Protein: CASSSTRTGWNEQFF.

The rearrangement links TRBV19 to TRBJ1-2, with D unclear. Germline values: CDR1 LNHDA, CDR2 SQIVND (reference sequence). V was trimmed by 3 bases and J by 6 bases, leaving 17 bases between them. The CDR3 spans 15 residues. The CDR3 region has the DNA TGTGCCAGTAGTATGGTCGGGGTCCTAAGCCATGGCTACACCTTC. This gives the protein CASSMVGVLSHGYTF.

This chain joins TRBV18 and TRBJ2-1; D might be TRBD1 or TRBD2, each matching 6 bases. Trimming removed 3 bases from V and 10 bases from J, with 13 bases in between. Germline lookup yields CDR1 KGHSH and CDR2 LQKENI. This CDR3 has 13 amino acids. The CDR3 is CASSPTSGAEQFF. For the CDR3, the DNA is TGTGCCAGCTCACCGACGTCGGGGGCCGAGCAGTTCTTC.

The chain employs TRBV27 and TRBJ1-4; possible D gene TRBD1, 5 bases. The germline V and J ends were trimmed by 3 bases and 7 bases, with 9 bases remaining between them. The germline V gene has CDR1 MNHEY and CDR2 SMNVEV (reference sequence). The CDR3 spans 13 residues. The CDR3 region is CASSFRGSEKLFF. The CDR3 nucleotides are TGTGCCAGCAGTTTCCGGGGGAGTGAAAAACTGTTTTTT.

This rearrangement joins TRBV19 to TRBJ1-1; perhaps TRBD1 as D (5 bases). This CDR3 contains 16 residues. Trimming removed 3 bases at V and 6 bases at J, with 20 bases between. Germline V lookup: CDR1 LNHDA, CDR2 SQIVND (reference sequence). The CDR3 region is CASSILFPGPYPEAFF. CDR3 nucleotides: TGTGCCAGTAGTATCCTGTTTCCGGGGCCATATCCTGAAGCTTTCTTT.

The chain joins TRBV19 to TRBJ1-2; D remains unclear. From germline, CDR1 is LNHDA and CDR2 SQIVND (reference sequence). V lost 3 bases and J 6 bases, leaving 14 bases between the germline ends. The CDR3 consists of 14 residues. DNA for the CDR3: TGTGCCAGTAGTATCGGGTACCCGATGGATGGCTACACCTTC. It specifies CASSIGYPMDGYTF.

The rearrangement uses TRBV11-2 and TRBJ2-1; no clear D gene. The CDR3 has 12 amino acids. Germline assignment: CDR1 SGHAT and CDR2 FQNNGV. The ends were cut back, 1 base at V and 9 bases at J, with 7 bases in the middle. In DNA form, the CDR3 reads TGTGCCAGCAGCTTAGTGTTGGGTGAGCAGTTCTTC. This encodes CASSLVLGEQFF.

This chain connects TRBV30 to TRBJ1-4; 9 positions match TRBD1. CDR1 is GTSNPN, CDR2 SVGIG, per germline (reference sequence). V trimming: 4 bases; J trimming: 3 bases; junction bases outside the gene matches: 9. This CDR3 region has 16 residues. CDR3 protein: CAWKGDRGSANEKLFF. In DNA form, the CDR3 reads TGTGCCTGGAAGGGAGACAGGGGGAGTGCTAATGAAAAACTGTTTTTT.